This TCR beta chain was identified during a study of CD8 T cells in Susac syndrome. The RNA, about 0.45 to 1 ug, was put through reverse transcription using random hexamers. One entry per CDR3 protein, called by TCRdb with MiXCR from the immunoSEQ multiplex PCR reads. This sample has 150,000 to 200,000 distinct CDR3 sequences, with just under 95% found just once. CDR3 length equals 14 residues. The ends were cut back, 5 bases at V and 3 bases at J, with 13 bases in the middle. Germline V lookup: CDR1 MNHEY, CDR2 SMNVEV (reference sequence). This TCR came from a human donor with Susac syndrome. This sequence joins TRBV27 and TRBJ1-2; no firm D call. The specimen was CD8+ T cells from PBMCs. In nucleotides, the CDR3 is TGTGCCAGCAGTCCCCGGGGAGCCCACTATGGCTACACCTTC. Protein sequence: CASSPRGAHYGYTF.